This paragraph covers one T cell receptor (beta chain) sequence. The antigen is unknown. This CDR3 contains 15 residues. The junction had 4 bases not matched to a gene; V was cut back by 4 bases and J by 0 bases. CDR1 and CDR2 from the germline V gene are SGDLS and YYNGEE. This record comes from a study of OX40 agonist ivuxolimab in advanced cancers. Study in general: Patients treated during dose escalation were battling hepatocellular carcinoma, melanoma, renal cell or head and neck cancer. Study observations and caveats: Partly responding patients at 0.1-3.0 mg/kg showed some of the smallest clonal expansion. There was clonal expansion of CD4+ and CD8+ blood T cells by week 6 at 0.1 to 3.0 mg/kg.

Assay used: immunoSEQ multiplex PCR; TCRdb lists only in-frame clones, some missing. The sample gives fewer than 85,000 clones, around 83% of which show up once; about 0.8% is in the top ten. The chain is built from TRBV9 and TRBJ1-1; 9 bases are shared with TRBD1. Sequences were derived from CD4+ or CD8+ T cells sorted from blood, sampled in a trial of the OX40 agonist ivuxolimab. The sequence was collected from an adult with an advanced solid tumor such as melanoma, head and neck, liver or kidney cancer. CDR3 DNA sequence: TGTGCCAGCAGCCCCAGACAGGGGGTGAACACTGAAGCTTTCTTT. It yields the protein CASSPRQGVNTEAFF.